The 29 T cell receptor beta chains below come from one sample, sequenced in a study of blood T cell repertoires in COVID-19. Method: immunoSEQ multiplex PCR; TCRdb's copy keeps in-frame clones and lacks some. The sample records 210,000 or so clones, less than 90% being singletons. The sequenced material came from peripheral blood. The origin of the receptors is a woman aged 45 to 65 with acute or convalescent COVID-19.

The V and J genes are TRBV30 and TRBJ2-6; D is possibly TRBD2 (6 bases). Germline lookup yields CDR1 GTSNPN and CDR2 SVGIG (reference sequence). The V end lost 4 bases, the J end lost 2 bases, and 9 bases lay between the germline ends. The CDR3 spans 14 residues. The CDR3 here is CAWNPGAGANVLTF. The CDR3 coding sequence is TGTGCCTGGAACCCGGGGGCTGGGGCCAACGTCCTGACTTTC.

This chain uses TRBV11-3 with TRBJ1-1; D is undetermined. Germline lookup yields CDR1 SGHNT and CDR2 YENEEA. The V and J ends lost 5 bases and 1 base respectively, with 8 bases between them. The CDR3 runs to 13 residues. CDR3 loop: CASSDRQNTEAFF. CDR3 sequence (DNA): TGTGCCAGCAGCGATAGACAGAACACTGAAGCTTTCTTT.

The CDR3 nucleotides are TGTGCCAGCAGCCATGACACAGGGATGAGGGAAGCTAACTATGGCTACACCTTC. Translated: CASSHDTGMREANYGYTF. This chain links TRBV3-1 (or the pseudogene TRBV3-2) with TRBJ1-2, with D tentatively TRBD1 (6 bases). Germline V gene data show CDR1 as LGHDT and CDR2 as YNNKEL (reference sequence). V was shortened by 3 bases and J by 0 bases, with 20 bases between the two germline ends. This CDR3 is built from 18 residues.

The rearrangement uses TRBV2 and TRBJ2-1; D is perhaps TRBD2 (5 bases). This CDR3 has 15 residues. The germline V gene encodes CDR1 SNHLY and CDR2 FYNNEI. Trimming removed 2 bases from V and 9 bases from J, with 17 bases in between. The CDR3 spells CASSERLALAGEQFF. The CDR3 DNA sequence: TGTGCCAGCAGTGAAAGGCTAGCCCTCGCTGGTGAGCAGTTCTTC.

A remark on this clone: Other DNA variants within this sample encode the same CDR3. CDR3 nucleotide sequence: TGTGCCAGTAGTATAGGGGCAGGAACCTACGAGCAGTACTTC. Translated, it gives CASSIGAGTYEQYF. This chain uses TRBV19 with TRBJ2-7, with D unclear. The CDR3 is 14 amino acids. Germline V gene lookup returns CDR1 LNHDA and CDR2 SQIVND (reference sequence). V lost 1 base and J 2 bases, leaving 9 bases between the germline ends.

This clone has only one observation. The chain couples TRBV7-9 to TRBJ2-7; tentative D call: TRBD2 (5 bases). The CDR3 contains 14 residues. Deletions cut 4 bases from V and 6 bases from J, with 16 bases between. The germline CDR1 and CDR2 sequences are SEHNR and FQNEAQ (reference sequence). CDR3 amino acids: CASSSSGMGREQYF. CDR3 nucleotides: TGTGCCAGCAGCTCTTCGGGGATGGGCCGCGAGCAGTACTTC.

The chain recombines TRBV18 with TRBJ2-2, with no clear D. V lost 2 bases, J lost 3 bases, and 10 bases lay in between. Germline CDR1 is KGHSH and CDR2 is LQKENI. This CDR3 has 15 residues. The DNA for the CDR3 is TGTGCCAGCTCACCAGTGCAGGTGGACACCGGGGAGCTGTTTTTT. Translation gives CASSPVQVDTGELFF.

The chain is built from TRBV7-6 and TRBJ2-6, with 8 bases aligning to TRBD1. The CDR3 runs to 18 residues. V gave up 2 bases and J gave up 4 bases; unmatched junction bases: 10. In germline, CDR1 is SGHVS, CDR2 FNYEAQ. The CDR3 loop is CASSLPKTRQGGANVLTF. CDR3 bases: TGTGCCAGCAGCTTACCTAAAACTAGACAGGGGGGGGCCAACGTCCTGACTTTC.

The chain joins TRBV5-4 to TRBJ2-1, with TRBD2 matching 8 bases. This CDR3 comprises 15 residues. V shed 4 bases, J shed 7 bases, and the junction held 10 bases outside the gene matches. CDR1 is SGHNT and CDR2 is YYREEE in the germline V gene (reference sequence). CDR3 DNA sequence: TGTGCCAGCAGCCCTCCGGCGGGGGGCGTAAATGAGCAGTTCTTC. Translated: CASSPPAGGVNEQFF.

CDR3 protein: CATSIRSDREEQYF. Here the CDR3 DNA reads TGTGCCACCAGCATAAGATCGGACAGGGAAGAGCAGTACTTC. The chain recombines TRBV15 with TRBJ2-7, with 8 bases fitting TRBD1. The V gene end was trimmed by 4 bases and the J gene end by 7 bases; junction bases not matched to a gene: 9. CDR3 length: 14 amino acids. Germline V gene data show CDR1 as LNHNV and CDR2 as YYDKDF (reference sequence).

V usage is TRBV3-1 (or the pseudogene TRBV3-2) and J usage is TRBJ2-7, with D uncertain. CDR1 and CDR2 (germline): LGHDT, YNNKEL (reference sequence). The CDR3 is 15 amino acids. Trimming shortened V by 4 bases and J by 0 bases, and 13 bases separated the two germline ends. CDR3 sequence reads: CASSPQVPDSYEQYF. DNA for the CDR3: TGTGCCAGCAGCCCCCAAGTTCCAGACTCCTACGAGCAGTACTTC.

This chain links TRBV28 with TRBJ2-1; no firm D call. Trimming removed 5 bases from V and 0 bases from J, with 8 bases in between. CDR1 is MDHEN, CDR2 SYDVKM, per germline. The CDR3 spans 14 residues. The CDR3 DNA sequence: TGTGCCAGCAGTCCCCCTAGCTCCTACAATGAGCAGTTCTTC. Its protein is CASSPPSSYNEQFF. Together with reference TRBV28 and TRBJ2-1, the CDR3 gives the full variable domain: DVKVTQSSRYLVKRTGEKVFLECVQDMDHENMFWYRQDPGLGLRLIYFSYDVKMKEKGDIPEGYSVSREKKERFSLILESASTNQTSMYLCASSPPSSYNEQFFGPGTRLTVL.

The J gene is TRBJ2-1, the V gene TRBV25-1, with 10 bases identical to TRBD2. The CDR3 sequence is 16 residues long. Germline CDR1 reads MGHDK; CDR2 reads SYGVNS. V dropped 2 bases and J dropped 8; count of bases not matched to a gene: 9. CDR3 DNA: TGTGCCAGCAGTGAACCGCTAGCGGGAGTATCGCATGAGCAGTTCTTC. This gives the protein CASSEPLAGVSHEQFF.

This rearrangement joins TRBV2 to TRBJ2-1; 7 positions match TRBD2. This CDR3 has 14 amino acids. The germline CDR1 and CDR2 sequences are SNHLY and FYNNEI. Losses at the gene ends were 7 bases for V and 2 bases for J; bases not matched to a gene: 5. The chain's CDR3 is CASMGDYAYNEQFF. For the CDR3, the DNA is TGTGCCAGCATGGGGGACTACGCCTACAATGAGCAGTTCTTC.

The chain employs TRBV5-4 and TRBJ2-3, with 9 nucleotides matching TRBD2. Germline CDR1 is SGHNT and CDR2 is YYREEE (reference sequence). Trimming at V came to 2 bases and at J to 0 bases, leaving 4 bases not matched to a gene. The CDR3 sequence is 16 residues long. CDR3 residues: CASSFPAGGSTDTQYF. The CDR3 region has the DNA TGTGCCAGCAGCTTCCCGGCGGGGGGGAGCACAGATACGCAGTATTTT.

This chain connects TRBV25-1 to TRBJ2-3; D unresolved. V lost 1 base to trimming and J lost 2 bases, with 7 bases between them. Germline V gene sequence: CDR1 MGHDK, CDR2 SYGVNS. This CDR3 has 14 amino acids. The CDR3 reads CASSEWADTDTQYF. CDR3 sequence (DNA): TGTGCCAGCAGTGAATGGGCAGACACAGATACGCAGTATTTT.

The chain recombines TRBV7-6 with TRBJ1-2; no reliable D call. CDR1 is SGHVS, CDR2 FNYEAQ, per germline. CDR3 size: 12 residues. With 5 bases removed from V and 7 bases from J, the gap between germline ends came to 11 bases. CDR3 in DNA: TGTGCCAGCAGCCTTTGGGAGGGTGGCTACACCTTC. This encodes CASSLWEGGYTF.

The chain carries TRBV19 and TRBJ2-5; 12 positions match TRBD2. This CDR3 comprises 15 residues. V was clipped by 5 bases and J by 9 bases; unmatched bases: 10. Germline V lookup: CDR1 LNHDA, CDR2 SQIVND (reference sequence). The CDR3 nucleotides are TGTGCCAGTAGTCTAGCGGGAGGGTCCAATCTGGCCCAGTACTTC. Translating it yields CASSLAGGSNLAQYF.

There are a few counts of this clone. The genes are TRBV2 and TRBJ1-5; possible D gene TRBD1, 6 bases. The CDR3 runs to 15 residues. Deletions cut 5 bases from V and 0 bases from J, with 11 bases between. The V gene's germline CDR1 is SNHLY and CDR2 FYNNEI. CDR3 sequence reads: CASSFTGYSNQPQHF. For the CDR3, the DNA is TGTGCCAGCAGTTTTACAGGGTATAGCAATCAGCCCCAGCATTTT.

DNA of the CDR3: TGTGCCAGCAGTCCTCTAGGAAACACCATATATTTT. It translates to CASSPLGNTIYF. The V gene is TRBV12-3 or TRBV12-4, the J gene TRBJ1-3; D not certain. V shed 5 bases and J shed 4 bases, with 6 bases lying between them. The CDR3 runs to 12 residues.

The rearrangement uses TRBV7-6 and TRBJ2-3; 9 bases match TRBD2. The V gene's germline CDR1 is SGHVS and CDR2 FNYEAQ. Trimming cost V 4 bases and J 5 bases; bases outside gene matches: 13. CDR3 length equals 17 residues. CDR3 amino acids: CASSSPWVAGVGDTQYF. The CDR3 DNA sequence: TGTGCCAGCAGCTCACCGTGGGTAGCGGGGGTAGGAGATACGCAGTATTTT.

The rearrangement joins TRBV20-1 to TRBJ2-3, with D tentatively TRBD2 (5 bases). This CDR3 contains 11 residues. Germline V CDR1 and CDR2: DFQATT, SNEGSKA (reference sequence). Trimming took off 7 bases at V and 11 bases at J, with 16 bases between the two ends. In nucleotides, the CDR3 is TGCAGTGTCTCCTTACTAGAGGGGCAGTATTTT. It yields the protein CSVSLLEGQYF.

This chain uses TRBV11-3 with TRBJ2-7; the match to TRBD1 covers 9 bases. The CDR3 totals 14 residues. Germline values: CDR1 SGHNT, CDR2 YENEEA. The junction had 6 bases not matched to a gene; V was cut back by 5 bases and J by 4 bases. The DNA of the CDR3 is TGTGCCAGCAGCCCGCGACAGGGGGTGTACGAGCAGTACTTC. Residues: CASSPRQGVYEQYF.

The chain has TRBV10-3 and TRBJ1-2; D is undetermined. CDR1 ENHRY and CDR2 SYGVKD come from the germline V gene. This CDR3 region has 14 residues. V was shortened by 0 bases and J by 0 bases, with 5 bases between the two germline ends. The CDR3 nucleotides read TGTGCCATCAGTGAGTCAGGAGCTAACTATGGCTACACCTTC. This codes for CAISESGANYGYTF.

In DNA form, the CDR3 reads TGTGCCAGTAGTATACTCGCCCTAGCGGGAGAAGCCGGGGAGCTGTTTTTT. Translated: CASSILALAGEAGELFF. This chain connects TRBV19 to TRBJ2-2, with 10 bases matching TRBD2. Per the germline V gene, CDR1 is LNHDA and CDR2 is SQIVND (reference sequence). The CDR3 is 17 residues long. The junction had 9 bases not matched to a gene; V was cut back by 2 bases and J by 6 bases.

The chain joins TRBV7-9 to TRBJ1-2; 10 bases fit TRBD1. The CDR3 has 15 amino acids. Germline CDR1 is SEHNR and CDR2 is FQNEAQ (reference sequence). V lost 6 bases, J lost 6 bases, and 10 bases stayed unmatched. CDR3 loop: CASRDRGRGMDGYTF. The CDR3, as DNA: TGTGCCAGCAGAGACAGGGGGCGCGGGATGGATGGCTACACCTTC.

This chain connects TRBV27 to TRBJ2-2; D is unresolved. V shed 2 bases and J shed 7 bases, with 8 bases lying between them. The germline V gene has CDR1 MNHEY and CDR2 SMNVEV (reference sequence). The CDR3 extends over 13 amino acids. CDR3 sequence reads: CASSLLYGGELFF. For the CDR3, the DNA is TGTGCCAGCAGTTTACTTTACGGCGGGGAGCTGTTTTTT.

The rearrangement uses TRBV4-3 and TRBJ2-7; 8 nucleotides match TRBD2. The V and J ends lost 0 bases and 2 bases, in that order; junction bases with no gene match: 3. The germline V gene encodes CDR1 LGHNA and CDR2 YSLEER. There are 15 residues in the CDR3. CDR3 sequence: CASSQDYGGAYEQYF. Written as DNA, the CDR3 is TGCGCCAGCAGCCAAGATTACGGGGGGGCCTACGAGCAGTACTTC.

This chain connects TRBV6-5 to TRBJ1-2; D uncertain. The germline CDR1 and CDR2 sequences are MNHEY and SVGAGI. The CDR3 sequence is 14 residues long. The V and J ends lost 2 bases and 5 bases respectively, with 12 bases between them. The CDR3 sequence: CASSYSGQAYGYTF. The CDR3 coding sequence is TGTGCCAGCAGTTACAGTGGGCAGGCATATGGCTACACCTTC.